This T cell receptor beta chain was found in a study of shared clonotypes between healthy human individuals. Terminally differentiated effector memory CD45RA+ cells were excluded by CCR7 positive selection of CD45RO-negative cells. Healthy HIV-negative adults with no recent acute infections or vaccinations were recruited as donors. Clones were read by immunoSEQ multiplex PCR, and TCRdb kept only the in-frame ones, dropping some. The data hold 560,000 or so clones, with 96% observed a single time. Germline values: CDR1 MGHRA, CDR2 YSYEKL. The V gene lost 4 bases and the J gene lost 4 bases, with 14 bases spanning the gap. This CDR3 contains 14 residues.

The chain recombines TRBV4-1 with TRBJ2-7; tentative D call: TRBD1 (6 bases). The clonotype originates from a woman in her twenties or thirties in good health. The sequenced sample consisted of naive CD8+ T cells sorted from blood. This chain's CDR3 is CASSLRQDPYEQYF. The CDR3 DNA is TGCGCCAGCAGCCTGCGACAGGATCCTTACGAGCAGTACTTC.